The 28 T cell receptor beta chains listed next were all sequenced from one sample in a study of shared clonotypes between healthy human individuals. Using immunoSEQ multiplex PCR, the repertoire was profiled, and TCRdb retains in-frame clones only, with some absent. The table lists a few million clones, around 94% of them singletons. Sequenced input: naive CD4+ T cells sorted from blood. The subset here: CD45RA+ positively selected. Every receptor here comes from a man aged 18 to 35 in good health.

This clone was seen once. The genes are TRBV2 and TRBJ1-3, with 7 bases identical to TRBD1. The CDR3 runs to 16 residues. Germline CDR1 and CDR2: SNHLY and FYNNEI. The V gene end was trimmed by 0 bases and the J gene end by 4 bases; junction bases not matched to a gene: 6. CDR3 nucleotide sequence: TGTGCCAGCAGTGAAGCGCGAGGGGGCTCAGGAAACACCATATATTTT. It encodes CASSEARGGSGNTIYF.

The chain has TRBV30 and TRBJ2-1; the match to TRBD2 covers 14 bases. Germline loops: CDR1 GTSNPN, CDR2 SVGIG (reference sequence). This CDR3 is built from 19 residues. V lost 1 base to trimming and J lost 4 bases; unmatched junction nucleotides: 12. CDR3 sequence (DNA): TGTGCCTGGAGTGGGTCCGGGGGGACTAGCGGGAGAGCGTACAATGAGCAGTTCTTC. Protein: CAWSGSGGTSGRAYNEQFF. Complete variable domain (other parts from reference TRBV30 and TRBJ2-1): SQTIHQWPATLVQPVGSPLSLECTVEGTSNPNLYWYRQAAGRGLQLLFYSVGIGQISSEVPQNLSASRPQDRQFILSSKKLLLSDSGFYLCAWSGSGGTSGRAYNEQFFGPGTRLTVL.

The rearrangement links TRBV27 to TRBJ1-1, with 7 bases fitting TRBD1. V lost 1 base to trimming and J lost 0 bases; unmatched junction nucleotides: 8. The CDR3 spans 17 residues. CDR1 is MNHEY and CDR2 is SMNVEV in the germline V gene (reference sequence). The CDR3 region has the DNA TGTGCCAGCAGTTTATGGGCCTCGACAGGGATGAACACTGAAGCTTTCTTT. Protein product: CASSLWASTGMNTEAFF.

CDR3 sequence (DNA): TGCGCCAGCAGGAACAGACCGGTCTCTGGAAACACCATATATTTT. Translated: CASRNRPVSGNTIYF. The chain uses TRBV10-2 and TRBJ1-3; D gene ambiguous. The CDR3 sequence is 15 residues long. V was clipped by 6 bases and J by 0 bases, with 12 bases between them. The germline CDR1 and CDR2 sequences are WSHSY and SAAADI.

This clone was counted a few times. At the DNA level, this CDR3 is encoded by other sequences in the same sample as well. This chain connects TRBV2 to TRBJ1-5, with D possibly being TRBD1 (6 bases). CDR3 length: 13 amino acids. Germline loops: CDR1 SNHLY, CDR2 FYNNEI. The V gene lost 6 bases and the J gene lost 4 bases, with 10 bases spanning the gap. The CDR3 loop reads CASRGQGNQPQHF. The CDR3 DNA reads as TGTGCCAGCAGGGGACAAGGGAATCAGCCCCAGCATTTT.

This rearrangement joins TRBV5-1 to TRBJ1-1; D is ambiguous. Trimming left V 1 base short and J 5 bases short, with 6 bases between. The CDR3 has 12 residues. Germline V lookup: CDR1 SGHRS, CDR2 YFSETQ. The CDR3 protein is CASSLYNTEAFF. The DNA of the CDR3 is TGCGCCAGCAGCTTGTACAATACTGAAGCTTTCTTT.

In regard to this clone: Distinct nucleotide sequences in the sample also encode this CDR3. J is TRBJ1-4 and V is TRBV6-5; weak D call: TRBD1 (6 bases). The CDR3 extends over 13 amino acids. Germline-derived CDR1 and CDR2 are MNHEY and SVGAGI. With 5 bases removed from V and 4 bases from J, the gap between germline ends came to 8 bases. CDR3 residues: CASSRTVNEKLFF. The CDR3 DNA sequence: TGTGCCAGCAGTCGGACAGTTAATGAAAAACTGTTTTTT.

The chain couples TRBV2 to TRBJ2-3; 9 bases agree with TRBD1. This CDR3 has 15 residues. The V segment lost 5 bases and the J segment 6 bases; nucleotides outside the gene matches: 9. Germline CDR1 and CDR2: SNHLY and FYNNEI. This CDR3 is CASSPGQGRWDTQYF. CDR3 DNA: TGTGCCAGCAGTCCAGGACAGGGGCGGTGGGATACGCAGTATTTT.

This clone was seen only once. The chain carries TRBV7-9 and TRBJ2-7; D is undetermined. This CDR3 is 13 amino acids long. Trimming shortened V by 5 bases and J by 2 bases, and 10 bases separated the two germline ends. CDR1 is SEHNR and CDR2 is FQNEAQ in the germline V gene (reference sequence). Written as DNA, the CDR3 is TGTGCCAGCAGCCTCATAGACACCTACGAGCAGTACTTC. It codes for CASSLIDTYEQYF. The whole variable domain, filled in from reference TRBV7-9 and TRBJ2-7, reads DTGVSQNPRHKITKRGQNVTFRCDPISEHNRLYWYRQTLGQGPEFLTYFQNEAQLEKSRLLSDRFSAERPKGSFSTLEIQRTEQGDSAMYLCASSLIDTYEQYFGPGTRLTVT.

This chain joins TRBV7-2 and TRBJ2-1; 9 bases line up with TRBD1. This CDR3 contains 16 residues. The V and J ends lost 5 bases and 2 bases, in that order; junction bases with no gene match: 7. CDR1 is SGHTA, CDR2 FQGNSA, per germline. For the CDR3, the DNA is TGTGCCAGCAGCCCACAGACAGGGGGTCCCTACAATGAGCAGTTCTTC. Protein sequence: CASSPQTGGPYNEQFF.

The DNA for the CDR3 is TGTGCCAGCAAAACAGGGGGGGGTTACGAGCAGTACTTC. The encoded protein is CASKTGGGYEQYF. The chain recombines TRBV6-6 with TRBJ2-7; a possible D gene is TRBD1 (8 bases). This CDR3 contains 13 residues. Germline CDR1 and CDR2: MNHNY and SVGAGI (reference sequence). V was cut by 7 bases and J by 4 bases, with 14 bases left in between.

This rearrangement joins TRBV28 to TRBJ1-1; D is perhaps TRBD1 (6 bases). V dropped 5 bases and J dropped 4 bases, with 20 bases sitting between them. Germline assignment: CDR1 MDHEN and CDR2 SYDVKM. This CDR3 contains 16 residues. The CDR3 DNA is TGTGCCAGCAGTCTAGGCGGGACAATAAGGAGCACTGAAGCTTTCTTT. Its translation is CASSLGGTIRSTEAFF.

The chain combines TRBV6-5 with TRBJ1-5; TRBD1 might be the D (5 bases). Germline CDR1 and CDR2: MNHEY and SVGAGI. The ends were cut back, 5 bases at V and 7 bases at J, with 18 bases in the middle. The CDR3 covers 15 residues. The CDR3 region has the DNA TGTGCCAGCAGTCCGCGAAAGGGGTCGGGGCAGCCCCAGCATTTT. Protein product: CASSPRKGSGQPQHF.

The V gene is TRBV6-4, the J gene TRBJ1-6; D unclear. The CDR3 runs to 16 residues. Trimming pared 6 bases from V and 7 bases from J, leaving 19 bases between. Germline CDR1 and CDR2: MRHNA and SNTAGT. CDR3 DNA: TGTGCCAGCAGAGTATTGCCGGAGCCAACCAATTCACCCCTCCACTTT. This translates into CASRVLPEPTNSPLHF.

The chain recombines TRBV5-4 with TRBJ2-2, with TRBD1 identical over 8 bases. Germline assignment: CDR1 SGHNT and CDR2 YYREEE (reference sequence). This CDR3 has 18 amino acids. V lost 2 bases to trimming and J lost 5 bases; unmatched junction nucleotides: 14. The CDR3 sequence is CASSFSINAGGKTGELFF. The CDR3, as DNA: TGTGCCAGCAGCTTTTCTATAAACGCAGGGGGCAAGACCGGGGAGCTGTTTTTT.

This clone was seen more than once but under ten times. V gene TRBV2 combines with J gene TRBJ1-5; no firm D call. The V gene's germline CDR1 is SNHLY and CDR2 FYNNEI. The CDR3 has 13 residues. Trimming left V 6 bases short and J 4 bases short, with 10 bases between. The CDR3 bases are TGTGCCAGCAGATCAGAGTTTAATCAGCCCCAGCATTTT. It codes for CASRSEFNQPQHF.

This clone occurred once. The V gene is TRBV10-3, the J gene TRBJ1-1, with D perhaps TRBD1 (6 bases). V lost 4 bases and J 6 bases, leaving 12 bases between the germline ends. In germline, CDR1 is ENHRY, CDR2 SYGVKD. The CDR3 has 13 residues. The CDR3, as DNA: TGTGCCATCAGTGTAACAGAGGGGGCTGAAGCTTTCTTT. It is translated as CAISVTEGAEAFF.

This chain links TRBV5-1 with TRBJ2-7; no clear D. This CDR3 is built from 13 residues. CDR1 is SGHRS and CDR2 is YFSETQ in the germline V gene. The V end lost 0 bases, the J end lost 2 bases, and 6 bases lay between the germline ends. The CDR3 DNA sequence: TGCGCCAGCAGCTTGGCTCCAGCCTACGAGCAGTACTTC. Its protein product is CASSLAPAYEQYF.

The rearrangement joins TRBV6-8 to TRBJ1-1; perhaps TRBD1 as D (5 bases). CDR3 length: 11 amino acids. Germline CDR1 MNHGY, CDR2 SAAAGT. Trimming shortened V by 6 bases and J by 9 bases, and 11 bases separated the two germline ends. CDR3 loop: CASRKTVKAFF. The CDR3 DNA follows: TGTGCCAGCAGGAAGACAGTTAAAGCTTTCTTT.

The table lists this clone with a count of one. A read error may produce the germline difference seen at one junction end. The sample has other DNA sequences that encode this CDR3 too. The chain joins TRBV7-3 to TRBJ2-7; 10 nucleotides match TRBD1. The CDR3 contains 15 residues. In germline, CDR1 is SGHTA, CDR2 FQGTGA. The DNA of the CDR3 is TGTGCCAGCAGTTTAACCGGGACAGGGGCTTACGAGCAGTACTTC. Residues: CASSLTGTGAYEQYF.

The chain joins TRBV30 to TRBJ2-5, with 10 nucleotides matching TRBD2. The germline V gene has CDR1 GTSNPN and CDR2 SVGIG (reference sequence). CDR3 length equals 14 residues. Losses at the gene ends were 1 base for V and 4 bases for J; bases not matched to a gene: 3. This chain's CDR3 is CAWSGGTSVETQYF. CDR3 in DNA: TGTGCCTGGAGTGGGGGGACTAGCGTAGAGACCCAGTACTTC.

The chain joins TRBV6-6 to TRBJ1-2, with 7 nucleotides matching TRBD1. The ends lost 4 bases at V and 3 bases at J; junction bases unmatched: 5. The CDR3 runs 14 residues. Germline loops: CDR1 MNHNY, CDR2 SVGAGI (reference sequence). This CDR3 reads CASSSRQGDYGYTF. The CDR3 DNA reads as TGTGCCAGCAGTTCCCGACAGGGAGACTATGGCTACACCTTC.

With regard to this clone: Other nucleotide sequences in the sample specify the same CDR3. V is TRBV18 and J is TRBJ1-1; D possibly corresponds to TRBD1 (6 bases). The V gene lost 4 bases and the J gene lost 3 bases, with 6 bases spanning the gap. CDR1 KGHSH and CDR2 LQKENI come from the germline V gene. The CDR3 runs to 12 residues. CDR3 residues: CASSRTDTEAFF. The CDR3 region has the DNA TGTGCCAGCTCACGGACAGACACTGAAGCTTTCTTT. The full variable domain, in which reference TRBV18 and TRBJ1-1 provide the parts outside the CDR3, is NAGVMQNPRHLVRRRGQEARLRCSPMKGHSHVYWYRQLPEEGLKFMVYLQKENIIDESGMPKERFSAEFPKEGPSILRIQQVVRGDSAAYFCASSRTDTEAFFGQGTRLTVV.

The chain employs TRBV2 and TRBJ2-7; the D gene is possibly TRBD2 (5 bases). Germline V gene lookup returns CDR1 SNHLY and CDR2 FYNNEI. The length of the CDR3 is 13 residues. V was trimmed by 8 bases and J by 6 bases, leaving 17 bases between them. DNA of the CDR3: TGTGCCAGCCGCGTAGAGGGAACCGGCGAGCAGTACTTC. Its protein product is CASRVEGTGEQYF.

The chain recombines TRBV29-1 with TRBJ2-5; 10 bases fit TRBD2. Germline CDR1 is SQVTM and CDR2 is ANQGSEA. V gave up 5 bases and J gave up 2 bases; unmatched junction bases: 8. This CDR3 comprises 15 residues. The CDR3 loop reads CSVKWTSGSQETQYF. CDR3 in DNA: TGCAGCGTTAAATGGACTAGCGGATCACAAGAGACCCAGTACTTC.

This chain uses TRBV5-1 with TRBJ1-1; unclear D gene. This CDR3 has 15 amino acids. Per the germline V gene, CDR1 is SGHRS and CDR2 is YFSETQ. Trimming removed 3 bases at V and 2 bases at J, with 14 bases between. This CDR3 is CASSYAGPINTEAFF. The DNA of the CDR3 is TGCGCCAGCAGCTACGCTGGACCCATTAACACTGAAGCTTTCTTT.

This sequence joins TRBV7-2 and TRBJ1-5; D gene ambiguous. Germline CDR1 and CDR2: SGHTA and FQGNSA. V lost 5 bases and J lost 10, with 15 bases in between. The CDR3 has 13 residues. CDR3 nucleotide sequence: TGTGCCAGCAGCCGTGGAGGGTCCGAACCCCAGCATTTT. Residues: CASSRGGSEPQHF.

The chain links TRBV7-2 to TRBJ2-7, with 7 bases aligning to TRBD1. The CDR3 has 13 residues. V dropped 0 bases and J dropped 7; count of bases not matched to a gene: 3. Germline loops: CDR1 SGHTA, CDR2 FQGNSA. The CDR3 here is CASSLATGYEQYF. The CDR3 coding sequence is TGTGCCAGCAGCTTAGCGACAGGGTATGAGCAGTACTTC.